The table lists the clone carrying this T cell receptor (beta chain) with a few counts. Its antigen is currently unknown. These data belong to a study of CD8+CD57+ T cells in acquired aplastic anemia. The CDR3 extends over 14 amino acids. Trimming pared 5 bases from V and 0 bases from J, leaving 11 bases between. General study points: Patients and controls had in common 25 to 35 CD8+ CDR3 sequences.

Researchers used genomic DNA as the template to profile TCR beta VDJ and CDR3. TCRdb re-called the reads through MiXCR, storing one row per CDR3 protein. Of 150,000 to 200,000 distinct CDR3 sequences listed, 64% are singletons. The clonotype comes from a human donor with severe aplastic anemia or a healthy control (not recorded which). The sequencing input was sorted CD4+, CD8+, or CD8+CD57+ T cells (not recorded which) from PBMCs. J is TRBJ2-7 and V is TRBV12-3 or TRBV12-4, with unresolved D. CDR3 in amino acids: CASSPRRSSYEQYF. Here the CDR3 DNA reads TGTGCCAGCAGTCCTCGACGGAGCTCCTACGAGCAGTACTTC.